This T cell receptor beta chain comes out of a study of OX40 agonist ivuxolimab in advanced cancers. Study summary: Three individuals attained partial responses, comprising one hepatocellular carcinoma case and two cutaneous melanoma cases.

Libraries were prepared by immunoSEQ multiplex PCR; TCRdb keeps only in-frame clonotypes and omits some of them. Altogether roughly 26,000 clones are present, around 85% being singletons, with the ten largest covering 30% to 35%. Blood samples were obtained at baseline, cycle 4 day 1, and cycle 7 day 1. This clone was counted between two and nine times. Germline values: CDR1 LGHNA, CDR2 YSLEER. This CDR3 spans 17 amino acids. V lost 3 bases to trimming and J lost 6 bases; unmatched junction nucleotides: 11. The receptor was isolated from an adult with an advanced solid tumor such as melanoma, head and neck, liver or kidney cancer. The genes are TRBV4-3 and TRBJ1-2; TRBD1 matches 12 bases. The sequences come from CD4+ or CD8+ T cells sorted from blood, collected in a trial of the OX40 agonist ivuxolimab. CDR3 DNA sequence: TGCGCCAGCAGCCACCGCGGCGGGACAGGGGGCAGGAATGGCTACACCTTC. Translating it yields CASSHRGGTGGRNGYTF.